This T cell receptor (beta chain) was profiled in a study of T cell repertoires in cytomegalovirus infection. Study-wide background: The public TCR beta signatures pointed to both CMV infection and matching HLA type.

General study points: Summed frequency of public TCR beta families distinguished CMV carriers with the relevant HLA. It was HLA-C-restricted CMV-specific TCR beta clonotypes that dominated the response ex vivo.

This clonotype came up many times. Its antigen remains unknown. TCRdb independently ran MiXCR on the reads; one entry per CDR3 protein. The sample shows around 270,000 distinct CDR3 sequences, approximately 10% of them seen only once. This CDR3 contains 14 residues. CDR1 is SEHNR, CDR2 FQNEAQ, per germline (reference sequence). Trimming took 11 bases from V and 0 from J, leaving 11 bases between them. The TCR was taken from a human donor in good health (CMV status not recorded). Some clones in this sample may be carry-over from other donors' samples. This chain connects TRBV7-9 to TRBJ1-6, with D uncertain. Sequenced material: PBMCs. DNA for the CDR3: TGTGCCTGTCCCAGGAGCTCCTATAATTCACCCCTCCACTTT. It encodes CACPRSSYNSPLHF.